The 15 T cell receptor beta chains given below trace back to one sample, sequenced in a study of OX40 agonist ivuxolimab in advanced cancers. Profiled with immunoSEQ multiplex PCR; TCRdb holds only in-frame clones, not every one. In the table there are 15,000 to 20,000 clones, around nine tenths of which are singletons. The sequencing here drew on CD4+ or CD8+ T cells sorted from blood, taken in a trial of the OX40 agonist ivuxolimab. All receptors come from an adult with an advanced solid tumor such as melanoma, head and neck, liver or kidney cancer.

The rearrangement joins TRBV5-1 to TRBJ1-2; D ambiguous. The CDR3 is made up of 15 amino acids. Germline-derived CDR1 and CDR2 are SGHRS and YFSETQ. The ends were cut back, 0 bases at V and 0 bases at J, with 9 bases in the middle. CDR3 region: CASSLDGQANYGYTF. In DNA, the CDR3 is TGCGCCAGCAGCTTGGACGGCCAAGCTAACTATGGCTACACCTTC.

The chain is built from TRBV6-1 and TRBJ2-5, with D tentatively TRBD1 or TRBD2 (5 bases each). Trimming removed 5 bases at V and 5 bases at J, with 12 bases between. Per the germline V gene, CDR1 is MNHNS and CDR2 is SASEGT. The CDR3 is 13 amino acids. CDR3 coding DNA: TGTGCCAGCAGTCTGAAGTGGGGGGAGACCCAGTACTTC. Amino acids: CASSLKWGETQYF.

This chain joins TRBV14 and TRBJ1-6, with D tentatively TRBD1 (6 bases). The germline V gene encodes CDR1 SGHDN and CDR2 FVKESK. The CDR3 has 13 residues. Trimming took 5 bases from V and 5 from J, leaving 7 bases between them. The CDR3 DNA sequence: TGTGCCAGCAGCACAGGGCATAATTCACCCCTCCACTTT. Its translation is CASSTGHNSPLHF.

The chain couples TRBV4-3 to TRBJ2-5; 8 bases are a match to TRBD2. Germline values: CDR1 LGHNA, CDR2 YSLEER. The CDR3 is 15 residues long. V shed 2 bases, J shed 4 bases, and the junction held 6 bases outside the gene matches. The CDR3 region has the DNA TGCGCCAGCAGCCAAAATCAAGCGGGGGTAGAGACCCAGTACTTC. It yields the protein CASSQNQAGVETQYF.

J is TRBJ1-1 and V is TRBV9, with D perhaps matching TRBD1 (6 bases). Trimming cost V 4 bases and J 8 bases, with 12 bases left between them. CDR3 size: 12 residues. The germline V gene has CDR1 SGDLS and CDR2 YYNGEE. For the CDR3, the DNA is TGTGCCAGCAGCCCTGGCGGGGGCGAAGCTTTCTTT. Translation gives CASSPGGGEAFF.

This clone was seen a handful of times. The chain recombines TRBV28 with TRBJ2-7, with 10 bases identical to TRBD1. From germline, CDR1 is MDHEN and CDR2 SYDVKM. Trimming at V came to 4 bases and at J to 2 bases, leaving 8 bases not matched to a gene. The CDR3 runs 16 residues. The CDR3: CASSSQGQGSPYEQYF. CDR3 coding DNA: TGTGCCAGCAGTTCGCAGGGACAGGGGTCACCCTACGAGCAGTACTTC. Filled out from reference TRBV28 and TRBJ2-7, the complete variable domain reads DVKVTQSSRYLVKRTGEKVFLECVQDMDHENMFWYRQDPGLGLRLIYFSYDVKMKEKGDIPEGYSVSREKKERFSLILESASTNQTSMYLCASSSQGQGSPYEQYFGPGTRLTVT.

J is TRBJ1-1 and V is TRBV4-2; D is unclear. CDR1 is LGHNA, CDR2 YNFKEQ, per germline. The CDR3 is 15 residues long. V lost 0 bases and J lost 0, with 8 bases in between. CDR3 coding DNA: TGTGCCAGCAGCCAAGAACTTCGCCTGAACACTGAAGCTTTCTTT. Translating gives CASSQELRLNTEAFF.

The chain employs TRBV28 and TRBJ2-7, with D possibly being TRBD2 (6 bases). V was clipped by 3 bases and J by 7 bases, with 22 bases between them. The CDR3 extends over 16 amino acids. The germline CDR1 and CDR2 sequences are MDHEN and SYDVKM. The CDR3 spells CASSFSGGAPRQEQYF. CDR3 DNA sequence: TGTGCCAGCAGTTTTTCCGGCGGGGCTCCCCGTCAAGAGCAGTACTTC.

The chain employs TRBV5-6 and TRBJ2-5; perhaps TRBD2 as D (7 bases). The CDR3 runs 13 residues. V lost 8 bases and J 2 bases, leaving 13 bases between the germline ends. Germline CDR1 is SGHDT and CDR2 is YYEEEE. The DNA for the CDR3 is TGTGCCAGTAGGGGGGGAGCGCAAGAGACCCAGTACTTC. Translation: CASRGGAQETQYF.

This clone was counted a few times. The V gene is TRBV29-1, the J gene TRBJ2-5; D gene unclear. V lost 4 bases and J lost 0, with 9 bases in between. Germline V lookup: CDR1 SQVTM, CDR2 ANQGSEA. This CDR3 is 13 amino acids long. The CDR3, as DNA: TGCAGCGTTGGTTCTGGGTACCAAGAGACCCAGTACTTC. Its protein product is CSVGSGYQETQYF.

The J gene is TRBJ2-2, the V gene TRBV5-8; 10 positions agree with TRBD2. Germline V gene lookup returns CDR1 SGHTS and CDR2 YDEGEE. This CDR3 comprises 17 residues. Trimming removed 1 base from V and 5 bases from J; junction bases left unmatched: 8. The CDR3 DNA follows: TGTGCCAGCAGCTTGATCGGGCTAGCGGGAGAAACCGGGGAGCTGTTTTTT. It is translated as CASSLIGLAGETGELFF. The variable domain in full, completed from reference TRBV5-8 and TRBJ2-2, reads EAGVTQSPTHLIKTRGQQATLRCSPISGHTSVYWYQQALGLGLQFLLWYDEGEERNRGNFPPRFSGRQFPNYSSELNVNALELEDSALYLCASSLIGLAGETGELFFGEGSRLTVL.

The genes are TRBV10-3 and TRBJ2-7; 7 bases align to TRBD2. The CDR3 length is 15 residues. Germline trimming cut 4 bases from V and 5 bases from J; bases unmatched to any gene: 11. Germline values: CDR1 ENHRY, CDR2 SYGVKD. Written as DNA, the CDR3 is TGTGCCATCAGTGGGATTGGGGGGGAGACACACGAGCAGTACTTC. It translates to CAISGIGGETHEQYF.

Remarks on this clone: The sample holds other DNA sequences that translate to the same CDR3. The chain employs TRBV29-1 and TRBJ2-2; D is undetermined. The germline V and J ends were trimmed by 6 bases and 1 base, with 3 bases remaining between them. The CDR3 is 11 amino acids. Looked up from germline, CDR1 is SQVTM and CDR2 is ANQGSEA. The CDR3 sequence: CSVKNTGELFF. The CDR3 coding sequence is TGCAGCGTCAAGAACACCGGGGAGCTGTTTTTT.

J is TRBJ2-5 and V is TRBV7-8; no reliable D call. Germline CDR1 is SGHVS and CDR2 is FQNEAQ. Trimming stripped 1 base from V and 1 base from J, with 10 bases between. The CDR3 runs to 15 residues. The CDR3 DNA follows: TGTGCCAGCAGCTTAGTCAGACGGCCCCAAGAGACCCAGTACTTC. Encoded protein: CASSLVRRPQETQYF.

The rearrangement links TRBV7-6 to TRBJ2-1, with D possibly being TRBD2 (6 bases). V was cut by 1 base and J by 5 bases, with 21 bases left in between. The CDR3 sequence is 18 residues long. Germline V gives CDR1 SGHVS, CDR2 FNYEAQ. The CDR3 spells CASSLVLGGGRSNNEQFF. The CDR3 DNA sequence: TGTGCCAGCAGCTTAGTATTGGGTGGTGGGAGGTCCAACAATGAGCAGTTCTTC.